Listed below are T cell receptor beta chains from one sample, sequenced in a study of metastatic and nonmetastatic thyroid tumors. MiXCR was used by TCRdb to re-call the PCR reads. The sample consists of around 41,000 clones, roughly 12% of them appearing once. The sample was blood. Receptor source: a female donor with papillary thyroid cancer or a benign thyroid nodule (not recorded which). Some clones in this sample may be carry-over from other donors' samples. CDR3s include the opening cysteine and the closing phenylalanine or tryptophan. D genes are given only for firm matches. Clone sizes are given selectively: once, few, many, or a class where the clone is expanded.

CDR3 DNA: TGTGCCAGCCGAAGACAGGACCAAGTCGGGGAGCTGTTTTTT
CDR3 protein: CASRRQDQVGELFF
D gene: NA
J gene: TRBJ2-2
clone size: many
V gene: TRBV2

CDR3 DNA: TGTGCCAGCTCTTCCGAAACAGATACGCAGTATTTT
CDR3 protein: CASSSETDTQYF
D gene: NA
J gene: TRBJ2-3
clone size: many
V gene: TRBV28

CDR3 DNA: TGTGCCAGCAGCACCGGTGGCCTTCAGGGCGCCTACGAGCAGTACTTC
CDR3 protein: CASSTGGLQGAYEQYF
D gene: NA
J gene: TRBJ2-7
clone size: few
V gene: TRBV5-5

CDR3 DNA: TGTGCCAGCAGACTGACTAGCGCCGCCTACAATGAGCAGTTCTTC
CDR3 protein: CASRLTSAAYNEQFF
D gene: TRBD2
J gene: TRBJ2-1
clone size: many
V gene: TRBV2

CDR3 DNA: TGTGCCAGCAGCCGAGCGGAAGTAGGCACAGATACGCAGTATTTT
CDR3 protein: CASSRAEVGTDTQYF
D gene: NA
J gene: TRBJ2-3
clone size: many
V gene: TRBV28

CDR3 DNA: TGTGCCAGCAGCCAAGACCCGTCCAGGGTCACTCGCACTGAAGCTTTCTTT
CDR3 protein: CASSQDPSRVTRTEAFF
D gene: NA
J gene: TRBJ1-1
clone size: many
V gene: TRBV3-1

CDR3 DNA: TGTGCCAGCAGCGACAGGGCTGTAAAACTGTTTTTT
CDR3 protein: CASSDRAVKLFF
D gene: TRBD1
J gene: TRBJ1-4
clone size: many
V gene: TRBV2

CDR3 DNA: TGTGCCAGCAGTCAGCGGACAGGCGTCAGGGTGGGCACCATATATTTT
CDR3 protein: CASSQRTGVRVGTIYF
D gene: TRBD1
J gene: TRBJ1-3
clone size: many
V gene: TRBV12-3/TRBV12-4

CDR3 DNA: TGTGCCACCAGTGATTTGTGTGTCCCCAGGAGCGGCGGGCAGCCCCAGCATTTT
CDR3 protein: CATSDLCVPRSGGQPQHF
D gene: NA
J gene: TRBJ1-5
clone size: many
V gene: TRBV24-1

CDR3 DNA: TGCAGCGTTAATTACGGGGGGGGGACTCAAGAGACCCAGTACTTC
CDR3 protein: CSVNYGGGTQETQYF
D gene: TRBD2
J gene: TRBJ2-5
clone size: many
V gene: TRBV29-1

CDR3 DNA: TGTGCCATCAGTGACTCGTCTGAGACCCAGTACTTC
CDR3 protein: CAISDSSETQYF
D gene: NA
J gene: TRBJ2-5
clone size: many
V gene: TRBV10-3

CDR3 DNA: TGTGCCAGCAGCCAAGTGGGAAATGGTCGGAACACTGAAGCTTTCTTT
CDR3 protein: CASSQVGNGRNTEAFF
D gene: NA
J gene: TRBJ1-1
clone size: many
V gene: TRBV3-1

CDR3 DNA: TGTGTCAGCAGTGAATCCGTGAAGTCCTACGAGCAGTACTTC
CDR3 protein: CVSSESVKSYEQYF
D gene: NA
J gene: TRBJ2-7
clone size: NA
V gene: TRBV6-1

CDR3 DNA: TGTGCCAGCAGAGCCTGGGACGGTGAAGCTTTCTTT
CDR3 protein: CASRAWDGEAFF
D gene: NA
J gene: TRBJ1-1
clone size: many
V gene: TRBV5-5

CDR3 DNA: TGTGCCAGCAGCGTAGATGGCAAGGAGATGGATACGCAGTATTTT
CDR3 protein: CASSVDGKEMDTQYF
D gene: NA
J gene: TRBJ2-3
clone size: many
V gene: TRBV9

CDR3 DNA: TGTGCCAGCAGTTTAATCCCGGCCACTGAAGCTTTCTTT
CDR3 protein: CASSLIPATEAFF
D gene: NA
J gene: TRBJ1-1
clone size: many
V gene: TRBV12-3/TRBV12-4

CDR3 DNA: TGCGCCAGCAGCCCCCTAGCGGGAATCTACAATGAGCAGTTCTTC
CDR3 protein: CASSPLAGIYNEQFF
D gene: TRBD2
J gene: TRBJ2-1
clone size: many
V gene: TRBV4-1

CDR3 DNA: TGTGCCAGCAGCCATGGTGGCTACTCACTTGAGCAGTTCTTC
CDR3 protein: CASSHGGYSLEQFF
D gene: NA
J gene: TRBJ2-1
clone size: many
V gene: TRBV3-1

CDR3 DNA: TGTGCCAGCAGCCCGACTAGCGGGAGTACAGATACGCAGTATTTT
CDR3 protein: CASSPTSGSTDTQYF
D gene: TRBD2
J gene: TRBJ2-3
clone size: many
V gene: TRBV13

CDR3 DNA: TGTACCAGCAGCCAACGGACAACGCAGTATTTT
CDR3 protein: CTSSQRTTQYF
D gene: NA
J gene: TRBJ2-3
clone size: NA
V gene: TRBV3-1

CDR3 DNA: TGCAGTGCTAGGGTGGGGGAGAATTCACCCCTCCACTTT
CDR3 protein: CSARVGENSPLHF
D gene: NA
J gene: TRBJ1-6
clone size: many
V gene: TRBV20-1

CDR3 DNA: TGTGCCAGCAGTTCATTGGGACATCTCAATCAGCCCCAGCATTTT
CDR3 protein: CASSSLGHLNQPQHF
D gene: NA
J gene: TRBJ1-5
clone size: few
V gene: TRBV2

CDR3 DNA: TGTGCCAGCAGCCGAAATCAAGAAGGGTTTTCACCCCTCCACTTT
CDR3 protein: CASSRNQEGFSPLHF
D gene: NA
J gene: TRBJ1-6
clone size: NA
V gene: TRBV16

CDR3 DNA: TGTGCCAGCTTCCCATCACAGGGAGTGAAAACTGAAGCTTTCTTT
CDR3 protein: CASFPSQGVKTEAFF
D gene: NA
J gene: TRBJ1-1
clone size: many
V gene: TRBV28

CDR3 DNA: TGTGCCATCAGTGAGTCGAGGTTTAGGGGCGAGCAGTACTTC
CDR3 protein: CAISESRFRGEQYF
D gene: NA
J gene: TRBJ2-7
clone size: many
V gene: TRBV10-3

CDR3 DNA: TGTGCCAGCAGCCGGGGAACGACTAGCGGGAACTACGAGCAGTACTTC
CDR3 protein: CASSRGTTSGNYEQYF
D gene: TRBD2
J gene: TRBJ2-7
clone size: many
V gene: TRBV28

CDR3 DNA: TGTGCCAGCAGCGGGTGGCCGTCGGGTGAGCAGTACTTC
CDR3 protein: CASSGWPSGEQYF
D gene: NA
J gene: TRBJ2-7
clone size: NA
V gene: TRBV6-1

CDR3 DNA: TGTGCCAGCAGCCAAGACTTGGTTGCCAAAAACATTCAGTACTTC
CDR3 protein: CASSQDLVAKNIQYF
D gene: NA
J gene: TRBJ2-4
clone size: many
V gene: TRBV3-1

CDR3 DNA: TGCGCCAGCAGCTTAAGCGGGAGTATAAGGGACGAGCAGTACTTC
CDR3 protein: CASSLSGSIRDEQYF
D gene: TRBD2
J gene: TRBJ2-7
clone size: few
V gene: TRBV5-1

CDR3 DNA: TGTGCCAGCAGACCTCCCAGTTTGCGGGGAGCTTTCTTT
CDR3 protein: CASRPPSLRGAFF
D gene: NA
J gene: TRBJ1-1
clone size: few
V gene: TRBV28

CDR3 DNA: TGTGCCAGCAGTTCATCAGTGACCTACGAGCAGTACTTC
CDR3 protein: CASSSSVTYEQYF
D gene: NA
J gene: TRBJ2-7
clone size: many
V gene: TRBV12-3/TRBV12-4

CDR3 DNA: TGTGCCTGGAGTTTTGGGAGCGAGCAGTACTTC
CDR3 protein: CAWSFGSEQYF
D gene: NA
J gene: TRBJ2-7
clone size: many
V gene: TRBV30